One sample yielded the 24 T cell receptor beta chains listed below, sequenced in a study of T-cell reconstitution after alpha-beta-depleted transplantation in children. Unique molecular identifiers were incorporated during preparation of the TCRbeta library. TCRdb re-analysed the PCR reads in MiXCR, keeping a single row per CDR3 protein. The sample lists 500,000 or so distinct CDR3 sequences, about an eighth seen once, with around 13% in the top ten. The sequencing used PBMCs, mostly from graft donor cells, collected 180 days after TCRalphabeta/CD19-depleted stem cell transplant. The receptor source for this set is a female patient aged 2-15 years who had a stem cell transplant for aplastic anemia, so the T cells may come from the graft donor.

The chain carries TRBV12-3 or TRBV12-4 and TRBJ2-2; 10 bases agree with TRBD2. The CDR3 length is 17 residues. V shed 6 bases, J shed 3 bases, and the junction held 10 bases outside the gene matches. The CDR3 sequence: CASRDQLAGAYTGELFF. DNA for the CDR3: TGTGCCAGCAGGGACCAGCTAGCGGGAGCTTACACCGGGGAGCTGTTTTTT.

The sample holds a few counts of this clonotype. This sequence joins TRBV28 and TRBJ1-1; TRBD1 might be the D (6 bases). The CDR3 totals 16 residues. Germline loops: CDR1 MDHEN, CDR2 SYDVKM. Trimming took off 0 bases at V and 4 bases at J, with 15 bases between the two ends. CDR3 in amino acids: CASSLWPYRAVTEAFF. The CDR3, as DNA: TGTGCCAGCAGTTTATGGCCCTACAGGGCCGTCACTGAAGCTTTCTTT.

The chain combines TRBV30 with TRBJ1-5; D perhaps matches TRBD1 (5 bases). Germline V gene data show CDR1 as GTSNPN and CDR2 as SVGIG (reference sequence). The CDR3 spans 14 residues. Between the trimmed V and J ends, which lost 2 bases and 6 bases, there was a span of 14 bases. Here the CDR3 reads CAWSHGRDGQPQHF. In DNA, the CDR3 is TGTGCCTGGAGTCATGGAAGGGACGGTCAGCCCCAGCATTTT.

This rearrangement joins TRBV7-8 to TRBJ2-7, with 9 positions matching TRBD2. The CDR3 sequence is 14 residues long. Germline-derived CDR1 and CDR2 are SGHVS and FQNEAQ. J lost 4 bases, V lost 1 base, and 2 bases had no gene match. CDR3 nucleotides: TGTGCCAGCAGCTTAGGGACTAGCGAGTACGAGCAGTACGTC. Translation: CASSLGTSEYEQYV.

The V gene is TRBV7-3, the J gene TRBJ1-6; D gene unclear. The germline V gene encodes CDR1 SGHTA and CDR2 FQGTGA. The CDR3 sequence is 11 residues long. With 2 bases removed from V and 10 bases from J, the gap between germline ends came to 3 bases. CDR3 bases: TGTGCCAGCAGCTTATACTCACCCCTCCACTTT. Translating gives CASSLYSPLHF.

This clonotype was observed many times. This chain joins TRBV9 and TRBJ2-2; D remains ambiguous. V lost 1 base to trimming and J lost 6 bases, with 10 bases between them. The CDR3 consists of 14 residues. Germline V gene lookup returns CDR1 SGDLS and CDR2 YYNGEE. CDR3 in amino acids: CASSVLGKAGELFF. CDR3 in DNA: TGTGCCAGCAGCGTATTAGGGAAAGCCGGGGAGCTGTTTTTT. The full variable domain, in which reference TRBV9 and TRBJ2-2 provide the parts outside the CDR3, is DSGVTQTPKHLITATGQRVTLRCSPRSGDLSVYWYQQSLDQGLQFLIQYYNGEERAKGNILERFSAQQFPDLHSELNLSSLELGDSALYFCASSVLGKAGELFFGEGSRLTVL.

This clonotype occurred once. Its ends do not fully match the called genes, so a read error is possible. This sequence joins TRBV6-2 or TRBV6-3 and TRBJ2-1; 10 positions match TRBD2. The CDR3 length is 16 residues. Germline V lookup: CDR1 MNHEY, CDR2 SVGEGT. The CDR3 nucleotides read TGTGCCAGCAGTTTTAATACAGCGGGGGGGCAGGATGAGCAGATCTTC. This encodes CASSFNTAGGQDEQIF.

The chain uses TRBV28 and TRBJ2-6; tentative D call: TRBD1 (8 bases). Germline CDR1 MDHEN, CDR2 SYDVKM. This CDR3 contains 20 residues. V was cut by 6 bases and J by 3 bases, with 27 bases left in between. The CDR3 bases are TGTGCCAGCAGCCGCGCCCTGCGTGACAGGGGACTAAATGGGGCCAACGTCCTGACTTTC. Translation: CASSRALRDRGLNGANVLTF.

The CDR3 spells CSARVPVTDTQYF. DNA for the CDR3: TGCAGTGCTAGGGTCCCGGTCACAGATACGCAGTATTTT. This rearrangement joins TRBV20-1 to TRBJ2-3; D unclear. The germline V gene encodes CDR1 DFQATT and CDR2 SNEGSKA (reference sequence). CDR3 length equals 13 residues. V gave up 3 bases and J gave up 2 bases, with 9 bases separating them.

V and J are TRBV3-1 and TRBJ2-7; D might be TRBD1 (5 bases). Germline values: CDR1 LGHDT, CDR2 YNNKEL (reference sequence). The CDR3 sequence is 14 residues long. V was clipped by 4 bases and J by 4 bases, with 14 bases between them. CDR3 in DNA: TGTGCCAGCAGCCTCCGGACATCCTGGTACGAGCAGTACTTC. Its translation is CASSLRTSWYEQYF.

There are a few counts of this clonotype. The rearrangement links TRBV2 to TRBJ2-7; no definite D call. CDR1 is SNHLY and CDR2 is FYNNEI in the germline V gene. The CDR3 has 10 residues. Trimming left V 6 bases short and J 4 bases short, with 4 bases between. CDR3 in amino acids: CASSLYEQYV. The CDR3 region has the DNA TGTGCCAGCAGCCTTTACGAGCAGTACGTC.

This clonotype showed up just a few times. CDR3 sequence: CASSPSGGENEQFF. The CDR3 region has the DNA TGTGCCAGCAGCCCGTCTGGAGGGGAAAATGAGCAGTTCTTC. The genes are TRBV3-1 and TRBJ2-1, with D maybe TRBD2 (6 bases). Germline V gene sequence: CDR1 LGHDT, CDR2 YNNKEL (reference sequence). The CDR3 runs 14 residues. V was shortened by 4 bases and J by 7 bases, with 14 bases between the two germline ends.

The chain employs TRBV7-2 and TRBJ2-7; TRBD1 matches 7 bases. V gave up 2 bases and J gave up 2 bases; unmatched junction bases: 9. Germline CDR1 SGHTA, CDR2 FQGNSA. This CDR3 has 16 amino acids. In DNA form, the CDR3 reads TGTGCCAGCAGCTTAAAGTTCCGGCAGGGGGCCTACGAGCAGTACTTC. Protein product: CASSLKFRQGAYEQYF.

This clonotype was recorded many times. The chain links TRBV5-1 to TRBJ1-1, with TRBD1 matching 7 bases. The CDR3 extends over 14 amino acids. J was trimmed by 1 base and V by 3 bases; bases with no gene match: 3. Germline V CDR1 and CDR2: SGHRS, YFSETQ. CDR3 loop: CASSSWTGNTEAFF. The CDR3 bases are TGCGCCAGCAGCTCCTGGACAGGGAACACTGAAGCTTTCTTT.

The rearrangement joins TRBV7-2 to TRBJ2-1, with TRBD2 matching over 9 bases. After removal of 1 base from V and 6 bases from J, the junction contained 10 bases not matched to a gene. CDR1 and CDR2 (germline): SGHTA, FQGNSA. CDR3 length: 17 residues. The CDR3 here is CASSLGGAGGPSNEQFF. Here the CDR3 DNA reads TGTGCCAGCAGCTTAGGAGGCGCGGGAGGGCCCAGCAATGAGCAGTTCTTC.

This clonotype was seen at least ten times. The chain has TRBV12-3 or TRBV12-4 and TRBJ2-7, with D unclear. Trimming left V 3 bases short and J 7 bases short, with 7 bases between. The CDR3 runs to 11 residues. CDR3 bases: TGTGCCAGCAGTTTTCTGGGGGAGCAGTACTTC. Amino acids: CASSFLGEQYF.

This chain's CDR3 is CASSFSGFSSYEQYF. The CDR3, as DNA: TGTGCCAGCAGCTTTAGCGGGTTCAGCTCCTACGAGCAGTACTTC. This chain links TRBV6-2 or TRBV6-3 with TRBJ2-7, with 7 bases lining up with TRBD2. V dropped 6 bases and J dropped 0; count of bases not matched to a gene: 8. CDR1 and CDR2 from the germline V gene are MNHEY and SVGEGT. The CDR3 consists of 15 residues.

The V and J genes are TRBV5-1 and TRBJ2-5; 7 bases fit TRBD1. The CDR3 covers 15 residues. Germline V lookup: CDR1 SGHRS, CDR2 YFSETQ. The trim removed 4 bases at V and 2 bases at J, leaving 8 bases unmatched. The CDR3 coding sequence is TGCGCCAGCAGCACGGGACAGCTTGGGCAAGAGACCCAGTACTTC. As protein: CASSTGQLGQETQYF. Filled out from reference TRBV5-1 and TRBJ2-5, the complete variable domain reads KAGVTQTPRYLIKTRGQQVTLSCSPISGHRSVSWYQQTPGQGLQFLFEYFSETQRNKGNFPGRFSGRQFSNSRSEMNVSTLELGDSALYLCASSTGQLGQETQYFGPGTRLLVL.

CDR3 protein: CASSLGTGGERPQHF. The CDR3 DNA reads TGTGCCAGCAGTCTCGGGACAGGGGGGGAAAGGCCCCAGCATTTT. The chain employs TRBV12-3 or TRBV12-4 and TRBJ1-5; 11 nucleotides agree with TRBD1. The CDR3 is 15 residues long. The V and J ends lost 5 bases and 9 bases, in that order; junction bases with no gene match: 9.

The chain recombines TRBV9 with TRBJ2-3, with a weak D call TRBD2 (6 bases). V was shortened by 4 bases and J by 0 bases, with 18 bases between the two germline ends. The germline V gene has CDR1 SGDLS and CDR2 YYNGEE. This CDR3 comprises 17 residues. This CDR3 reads CASSSRQDAGSTDTQYF. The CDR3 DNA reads TGTGCCAGCAGCTCCCGTCAAGACGCGGGGAGCACAGATACGCAGTATTTT. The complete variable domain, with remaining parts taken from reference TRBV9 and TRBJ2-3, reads DSGVTQTPKHLITATGQRVTLRCSPRSGDLSVYWYQQSLDQGLQFLIQYYNGEERAKGNILERFSAQQFPDLHSELNLSSLELGDSALYFCASSSRQDAGSTDTQYFGPGTRLTVL.

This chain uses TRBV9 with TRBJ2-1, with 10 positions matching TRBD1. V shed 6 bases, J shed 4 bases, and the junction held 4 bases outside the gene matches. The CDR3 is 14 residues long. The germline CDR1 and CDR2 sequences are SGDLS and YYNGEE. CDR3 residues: CASNRDRGYNEQFF. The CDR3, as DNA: TGTGCCAGCAACCGGGACAGGGGATACAATGAGCAGTTCTTC.

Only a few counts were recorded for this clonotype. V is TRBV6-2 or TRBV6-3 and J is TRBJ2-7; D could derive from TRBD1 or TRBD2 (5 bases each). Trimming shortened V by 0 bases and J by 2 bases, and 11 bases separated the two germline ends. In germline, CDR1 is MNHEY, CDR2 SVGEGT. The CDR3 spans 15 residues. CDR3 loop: CASSYSDKGPYEQYV. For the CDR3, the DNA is TGTGCCAGCAGTTACTCGGACAAGGGACCCTACGAGCAGTACGTC.

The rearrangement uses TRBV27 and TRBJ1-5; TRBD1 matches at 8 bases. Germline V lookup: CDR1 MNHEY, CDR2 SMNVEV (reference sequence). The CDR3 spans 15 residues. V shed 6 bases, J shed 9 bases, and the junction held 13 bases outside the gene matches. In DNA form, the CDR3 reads TGTGCCAGCAGCCTTGACGGACAGGGCCTCCGGCCCCAGCATTTT. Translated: CASSLDGQGLRPQHF.

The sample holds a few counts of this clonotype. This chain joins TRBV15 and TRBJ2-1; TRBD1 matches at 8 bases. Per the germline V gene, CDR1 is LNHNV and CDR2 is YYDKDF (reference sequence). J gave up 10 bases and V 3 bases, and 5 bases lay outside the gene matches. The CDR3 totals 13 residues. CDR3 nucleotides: TGTGCCACCAGCAGGACGGACAGGGAGGAGCAGTTCTTC. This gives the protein CATSRTDREEQFF.